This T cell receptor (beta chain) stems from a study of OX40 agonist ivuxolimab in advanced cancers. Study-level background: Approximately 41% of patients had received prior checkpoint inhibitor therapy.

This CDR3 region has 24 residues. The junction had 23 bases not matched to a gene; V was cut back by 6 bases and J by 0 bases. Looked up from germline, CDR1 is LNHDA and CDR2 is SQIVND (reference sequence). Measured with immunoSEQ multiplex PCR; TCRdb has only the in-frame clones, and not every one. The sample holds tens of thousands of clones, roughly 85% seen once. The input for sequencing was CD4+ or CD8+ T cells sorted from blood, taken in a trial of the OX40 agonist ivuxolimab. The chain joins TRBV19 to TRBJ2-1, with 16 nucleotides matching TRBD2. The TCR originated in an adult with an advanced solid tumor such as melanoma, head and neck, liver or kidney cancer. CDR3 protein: CASSYEMGLAGGRDRISSYNEQFF. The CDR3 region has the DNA TGTGCCAGTAGCTATGAGATGGGACTAGCGGGGGGGCGGGACCGAATTAGCTCCTACAATGAGCAGTTCTTC.